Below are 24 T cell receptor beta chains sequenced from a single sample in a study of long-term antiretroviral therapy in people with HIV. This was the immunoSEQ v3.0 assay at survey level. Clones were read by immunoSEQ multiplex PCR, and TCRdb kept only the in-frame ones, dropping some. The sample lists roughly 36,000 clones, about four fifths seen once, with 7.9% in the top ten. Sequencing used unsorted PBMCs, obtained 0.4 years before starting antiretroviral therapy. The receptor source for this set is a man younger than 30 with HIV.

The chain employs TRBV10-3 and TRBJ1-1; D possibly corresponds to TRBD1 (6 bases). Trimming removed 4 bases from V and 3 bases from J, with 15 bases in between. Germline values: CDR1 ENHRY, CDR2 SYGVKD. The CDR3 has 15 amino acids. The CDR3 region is CAISGHTGMDTEAFF. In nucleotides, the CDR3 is TGTGCCATCAGTGGGCACACAGGGATGGACACTGAAGCTTTCTTT.

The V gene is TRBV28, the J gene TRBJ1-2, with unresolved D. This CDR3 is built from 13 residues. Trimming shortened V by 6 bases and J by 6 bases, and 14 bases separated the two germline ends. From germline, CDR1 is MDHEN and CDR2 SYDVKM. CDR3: CASSLAAVHGYTF. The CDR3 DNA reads TGTGCCAGCAGCCTAGCGGCTGTTCATGGCTACACCTTC.

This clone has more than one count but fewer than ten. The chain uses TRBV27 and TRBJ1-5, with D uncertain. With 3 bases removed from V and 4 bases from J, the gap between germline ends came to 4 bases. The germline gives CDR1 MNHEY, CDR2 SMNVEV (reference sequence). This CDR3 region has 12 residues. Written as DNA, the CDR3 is TGTGCCAGCAGTTTTGCAAATCAGCCCCAGCATTTT. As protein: CASSFANQPQHF.

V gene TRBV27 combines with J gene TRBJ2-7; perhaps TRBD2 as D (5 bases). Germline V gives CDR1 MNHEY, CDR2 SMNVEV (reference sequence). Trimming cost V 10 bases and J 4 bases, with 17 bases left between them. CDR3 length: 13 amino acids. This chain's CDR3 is CATPDWGAYEQYF. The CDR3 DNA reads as TGTGCCACCCCGGACTGGGGTGCATACGAGCAGTACTTC.

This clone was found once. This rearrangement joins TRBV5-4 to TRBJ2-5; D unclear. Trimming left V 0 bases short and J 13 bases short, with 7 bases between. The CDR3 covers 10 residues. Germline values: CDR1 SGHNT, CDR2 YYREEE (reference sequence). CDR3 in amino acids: CASSLDPPYF. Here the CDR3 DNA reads TGTGCCAGCAGCTTGGACCCCCCGTACTTC.

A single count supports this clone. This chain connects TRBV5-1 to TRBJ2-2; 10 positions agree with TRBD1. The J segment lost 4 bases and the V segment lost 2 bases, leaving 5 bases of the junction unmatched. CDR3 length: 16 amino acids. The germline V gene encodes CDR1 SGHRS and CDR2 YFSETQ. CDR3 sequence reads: CASSLRDRGVTGELFF. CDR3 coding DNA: TGCGCCAGCAGCTTAAGGGACAGGGGCGTCACCGGGGAGCTGTTTTTT.

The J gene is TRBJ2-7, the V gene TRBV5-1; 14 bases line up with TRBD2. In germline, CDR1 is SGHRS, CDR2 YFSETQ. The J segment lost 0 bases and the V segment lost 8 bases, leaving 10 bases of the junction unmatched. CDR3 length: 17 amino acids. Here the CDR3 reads CARGWTSGGHSSYEQYF. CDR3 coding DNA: TGCGCCAGAGGGTGGACTAGCGGGGGGCATAGCTCCTACGAGCAGTACTTC.

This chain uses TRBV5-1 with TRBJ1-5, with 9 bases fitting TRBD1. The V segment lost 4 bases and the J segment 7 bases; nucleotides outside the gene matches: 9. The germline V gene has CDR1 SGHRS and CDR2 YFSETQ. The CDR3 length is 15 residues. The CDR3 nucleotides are TGCGCCAGCAGCCCGGGACAGGGCGGTGGGCAGCCCCAGCATTTT. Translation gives CASSPGQGGGQPQHF.

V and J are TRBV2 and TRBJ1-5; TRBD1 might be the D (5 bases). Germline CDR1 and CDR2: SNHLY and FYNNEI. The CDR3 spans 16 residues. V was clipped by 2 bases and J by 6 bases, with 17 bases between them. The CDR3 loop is CASSEQTVVFSQPQHF. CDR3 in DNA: TGTGCCAGCAGTGAACAGACAGTGGTTTTTAGTCAGCCCCAGCATTTT.

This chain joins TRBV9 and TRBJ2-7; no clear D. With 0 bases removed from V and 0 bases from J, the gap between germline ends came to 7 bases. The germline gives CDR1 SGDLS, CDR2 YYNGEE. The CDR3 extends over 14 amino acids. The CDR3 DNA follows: TGTGCCAGCAGCGTAGAGGGAAGCTCCTACGAGCAGTACTTC. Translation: CASSVEGSSYEQYF.

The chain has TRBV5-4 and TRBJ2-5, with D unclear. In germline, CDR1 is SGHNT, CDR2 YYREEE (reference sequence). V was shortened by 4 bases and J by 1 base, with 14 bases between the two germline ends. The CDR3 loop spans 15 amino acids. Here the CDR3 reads CASSPPLGSQETQYF. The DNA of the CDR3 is TGTGCCAGCAGCCCCCCCCTCGGTTCCCAAGAGACCCAGTACTTC. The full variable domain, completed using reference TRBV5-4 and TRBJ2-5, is ETGVTQSPTHLIKTRGQQVTLRCSSQSGHNTVSWYQQALGQGPQFIFQYYREEENGRGNFPPRFSGLQFPNYSSELNVNALELDDSALYLCASSPPLGSQETQYFGPGTRLLVL.

DNA for the CDR3: TGTGCCACCAGCAGAATGCAAGAGACCCAGTACTTC. Translation gives CATSRMQETQYF. The rearrangement links TRBV15 to TRBJ2-5; no firm D call. The CDR3 consists of 12 residues. With 2 bases removed from V and 2 bases from J, the gap between germline ends came to 3 bases. In germline, CDR1 is LNHNV, CDR2 YYDKDF (reference sequence).

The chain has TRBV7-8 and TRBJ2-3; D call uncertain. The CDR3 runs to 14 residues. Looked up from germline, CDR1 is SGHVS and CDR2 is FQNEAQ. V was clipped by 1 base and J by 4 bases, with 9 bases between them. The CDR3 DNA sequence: TGTGCCAGCAGCTTAGAGATGGCCCCAGATACGCAGTATTTT. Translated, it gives CASSLEMAPDTQYF.

The CDR3 region has the DNA TGTGCCAGCAGCTTAATAGGGCGGGAGGGCCAAGAGACCCAGTACTTC. Amino acid sequence: CASSLIGREGQETQYF. The chain recombines TRBV7-8 with TRBJ2-5; TRBD2 aligns across 9 bases. The germline gives CDR1 SGHVS, CDR2 FQNEAQ. The CDR3 is made up of 16 amino acids. Trimming removed 2 bases from V and 1 base from J; junction bases left unmatched: 5.

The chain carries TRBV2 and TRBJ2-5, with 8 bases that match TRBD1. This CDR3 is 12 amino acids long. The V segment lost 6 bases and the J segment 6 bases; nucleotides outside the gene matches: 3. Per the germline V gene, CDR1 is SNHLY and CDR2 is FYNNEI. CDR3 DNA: TGTGCCAGCAGGGACAGGGTGCAGACCCAGTACTTC. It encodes CASRDRVQTQYF.

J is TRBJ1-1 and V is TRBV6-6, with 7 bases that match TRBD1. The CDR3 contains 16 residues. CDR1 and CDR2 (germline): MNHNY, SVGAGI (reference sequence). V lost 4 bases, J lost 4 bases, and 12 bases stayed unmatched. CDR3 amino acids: CASSSPEQGKSTEAFF. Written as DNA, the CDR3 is TGTGCCAGCAGTTCTCCCGAACAGGGGAAATCCACTGAAGCTTTCTTT.

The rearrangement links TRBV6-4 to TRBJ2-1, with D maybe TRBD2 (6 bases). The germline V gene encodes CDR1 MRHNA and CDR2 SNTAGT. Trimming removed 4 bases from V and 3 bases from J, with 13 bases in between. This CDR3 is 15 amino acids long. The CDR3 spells CASSVSGTDYNEQFF. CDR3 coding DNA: TGTGCCAGCAGTGTCTCCGGGACTGACTACAATGAGCAGTTCTTC.

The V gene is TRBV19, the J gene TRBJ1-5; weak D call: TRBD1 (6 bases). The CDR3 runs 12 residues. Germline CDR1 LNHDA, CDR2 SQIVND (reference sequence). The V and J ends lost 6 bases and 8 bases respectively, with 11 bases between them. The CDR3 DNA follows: TGTGCCAGTAGAGGGTACAGGGAGCCCCAGCATTTT. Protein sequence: CASRGYREPQHF.

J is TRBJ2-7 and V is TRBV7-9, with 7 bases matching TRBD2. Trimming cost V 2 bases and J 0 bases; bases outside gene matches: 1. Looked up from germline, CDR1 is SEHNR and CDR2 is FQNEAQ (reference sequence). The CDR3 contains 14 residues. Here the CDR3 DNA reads TGTGCCAGCAGCTTATCTAGCGGCTCCTACGAGCAGTACTTC. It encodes CASSLSSGSYEQYF.

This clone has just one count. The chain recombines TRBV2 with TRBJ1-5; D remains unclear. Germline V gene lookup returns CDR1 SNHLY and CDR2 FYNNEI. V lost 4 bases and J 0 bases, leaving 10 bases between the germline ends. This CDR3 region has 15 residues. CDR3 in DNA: TGTGCCAGCAGTGTCGAACAGTTTAGCAATCAGCCCCAGCATTTT. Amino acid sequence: CASSVEQFSNQPQHF.

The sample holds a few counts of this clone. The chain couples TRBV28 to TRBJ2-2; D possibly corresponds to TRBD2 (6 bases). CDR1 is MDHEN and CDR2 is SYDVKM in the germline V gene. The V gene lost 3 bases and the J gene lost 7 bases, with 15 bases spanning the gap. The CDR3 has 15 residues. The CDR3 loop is CASSFHGSGIGELFF. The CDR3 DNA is TGTGCCAGCAGTTTCCACGGGAGTGGGATCGGGGAGCTGTTTTTT.

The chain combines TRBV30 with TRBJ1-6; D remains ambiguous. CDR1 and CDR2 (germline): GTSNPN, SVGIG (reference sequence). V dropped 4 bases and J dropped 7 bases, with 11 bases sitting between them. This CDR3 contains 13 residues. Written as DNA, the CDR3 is TGTGCCTGGACCGCCATGGCAAATTCACCCCTCCACTTT. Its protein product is CAWTAMANSPLHF.

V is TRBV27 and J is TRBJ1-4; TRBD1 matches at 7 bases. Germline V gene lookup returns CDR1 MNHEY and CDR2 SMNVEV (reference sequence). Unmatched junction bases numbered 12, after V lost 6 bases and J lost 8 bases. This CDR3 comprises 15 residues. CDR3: CASRPAQGVGEKLFF. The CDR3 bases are TGTGCCAGCAGGCCAGCGCAGGGGGTGGGGGAAAAACTGTTTTTT.

The CDR3 DNA reads as TGTGCCAGCAGTCTACGATCGAACACTGAAGCTTTCTTT. This sequence encodes CASSLRSNTEAFF. The V and J genes are TRBV27 and TRBJ1-1; D gene unclear. Per the germline V gene, CDR1 is MNHEY and CDR2 is SMNVEV (reference sequence). The V end lost 5 bases, the J end lost 1 base, and 8 bases lay between the germline ends. This CDR3 comprises 13 residues.